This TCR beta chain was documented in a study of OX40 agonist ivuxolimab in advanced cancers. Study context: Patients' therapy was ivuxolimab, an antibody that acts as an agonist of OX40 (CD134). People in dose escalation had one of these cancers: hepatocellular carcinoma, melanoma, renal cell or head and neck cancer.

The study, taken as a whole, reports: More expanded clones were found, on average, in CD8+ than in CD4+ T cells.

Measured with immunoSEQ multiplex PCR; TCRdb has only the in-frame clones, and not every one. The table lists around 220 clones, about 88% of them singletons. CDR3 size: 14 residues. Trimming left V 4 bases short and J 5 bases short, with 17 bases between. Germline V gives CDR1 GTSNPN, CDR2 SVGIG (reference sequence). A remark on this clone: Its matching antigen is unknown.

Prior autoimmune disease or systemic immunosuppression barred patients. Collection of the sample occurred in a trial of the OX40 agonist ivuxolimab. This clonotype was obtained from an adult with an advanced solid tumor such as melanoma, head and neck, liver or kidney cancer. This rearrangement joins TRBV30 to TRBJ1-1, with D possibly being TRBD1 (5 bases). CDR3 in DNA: TGTGCCTGGATGGATCCTACCACAGGAACTGAAGCTTTCTTT. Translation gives CAWMDPTTGTEAFF. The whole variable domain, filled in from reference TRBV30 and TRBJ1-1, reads SQTIHQWPATLVQPVGSPLSLECTVEGTSNPNLYWYRQAAGRGLQLLFYSVGIGQISSEVPQNLSASRPQDRQFILSSKKLLLSDSGFYLCAWMDPTTGTEAFFGQGTRLTVV.